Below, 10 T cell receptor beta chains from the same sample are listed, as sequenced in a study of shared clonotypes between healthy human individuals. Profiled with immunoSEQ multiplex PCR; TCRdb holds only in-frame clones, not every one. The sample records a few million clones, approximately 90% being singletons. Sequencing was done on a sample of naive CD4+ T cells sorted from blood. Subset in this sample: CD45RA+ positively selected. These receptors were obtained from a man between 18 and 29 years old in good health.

The CDR3 DNA sequence: TGTGCCAGCAGCAGGGACAGGGAACCTGTCACTGCAGATACGCAGTATTTT. Its translation: CASSRDREPVTADTQYF. The V and J genes are TRBV5-8 and TRBJ2-3; 9 bases agree with TRBD1. V shed 4 bases and J 4 bases; nucleotides not matched to a gene: 13. The CDR3 is made up of 17 amino acids. CDR1 and CDR2 (germline): SGHTS, YDEGEE.

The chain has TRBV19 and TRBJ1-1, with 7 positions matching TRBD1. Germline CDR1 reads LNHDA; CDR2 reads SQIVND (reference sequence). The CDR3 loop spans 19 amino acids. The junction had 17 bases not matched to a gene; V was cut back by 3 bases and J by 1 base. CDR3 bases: TGTGCCAGTAGTATCCTAGGGGCAGGGGGAGTCGGACAGAACACTGAAGCTTTCTTT. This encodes CASSILGAGGVGQNTEAFF.

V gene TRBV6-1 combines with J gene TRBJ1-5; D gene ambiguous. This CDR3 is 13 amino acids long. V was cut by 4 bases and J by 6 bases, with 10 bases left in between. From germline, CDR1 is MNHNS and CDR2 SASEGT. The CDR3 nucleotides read TGTGCCAGCAGTGTCCTGGAGGGTCAGCCCCAGCATTTT. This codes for CASSVLEGQPQHF.

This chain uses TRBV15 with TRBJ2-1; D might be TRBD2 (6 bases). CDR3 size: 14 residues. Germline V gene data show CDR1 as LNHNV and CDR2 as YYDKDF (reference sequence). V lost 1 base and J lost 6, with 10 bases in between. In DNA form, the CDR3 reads TGTGCCACCAGCAGAGTGGCTAGCGCCAATGAGCAGTTCTTC. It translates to CATSRVASANEQFF.

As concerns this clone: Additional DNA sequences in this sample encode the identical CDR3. The CDR3 protein is CASSYSNRGVSYEQYF. The CDR3 DNA follows: TGTGCCAGCAGTTACTCGAACAGGGGGGTGTCCTACGAGCAGTACTTC. The J gene is TRBJ2-7, the V gene TRBV6-5, with TRBD1 identical over 8 bases. Trimming took 0 bases from V and 1 from J; bases not matched to a gene: 5. Germline CDR1 and CDR2: MNHEY and SVGAGI. This CDR3 region has 16 residues.

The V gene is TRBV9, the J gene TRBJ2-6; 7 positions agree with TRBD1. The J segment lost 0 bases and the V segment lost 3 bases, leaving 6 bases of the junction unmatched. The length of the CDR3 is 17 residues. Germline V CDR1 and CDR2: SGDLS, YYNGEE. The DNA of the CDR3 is TGTGCCAGCAGCGCAACGGGACAGCGCTCTGGGGCCAACGTCCTGACTTTC. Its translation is CASSATGQRSGANVLTF.

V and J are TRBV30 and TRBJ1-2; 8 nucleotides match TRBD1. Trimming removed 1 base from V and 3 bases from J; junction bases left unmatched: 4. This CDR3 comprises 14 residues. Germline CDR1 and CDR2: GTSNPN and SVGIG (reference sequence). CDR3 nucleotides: TGTGCCTGGAGTGGACAGGGGATTGACTATGGCTACACCTTC. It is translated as CAWSGQGIDYGYTF.

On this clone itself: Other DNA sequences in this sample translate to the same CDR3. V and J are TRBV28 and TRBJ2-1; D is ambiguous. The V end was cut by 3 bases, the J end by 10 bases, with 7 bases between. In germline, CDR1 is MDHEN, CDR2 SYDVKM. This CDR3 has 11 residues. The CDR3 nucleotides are TGTGCCAGCAGTTTGTCTGGGGAGCAGTTCTTC. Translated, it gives CASSLSGEQFF. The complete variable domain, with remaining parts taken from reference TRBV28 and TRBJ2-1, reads DVKVTQSSRYLVKRTGEKVFLECVQDMDHENMFWYRQDPGLGLRLIYFSYDVKMKEKGDIPEGYSVSREKKERFSLILESASTNQTSMYLCASSLSGEQFFGPGTRLTVL.

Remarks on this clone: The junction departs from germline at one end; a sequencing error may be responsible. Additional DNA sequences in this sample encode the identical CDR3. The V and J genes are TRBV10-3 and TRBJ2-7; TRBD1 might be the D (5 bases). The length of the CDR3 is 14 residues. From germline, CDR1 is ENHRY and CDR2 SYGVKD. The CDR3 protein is CAISPAQGPGEQYF. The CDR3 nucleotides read TGCGCCATCAGTCCAGCGCAGGGCCCTGGCGAGCAGTACTTC.

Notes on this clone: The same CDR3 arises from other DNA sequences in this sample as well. CDR3 DNA: TGTGCCAGCAGCTTGGGGGGACGAAACACCGGGGAGCTGTTTTTT. Its protein is CASSLGGRNTGELFF. The chain links TRBV5-4 to TRBJ2-2; TRBD1 or TRBD2 may be the D gene (5 bases each). V was pared by 0 bases and J by 2 bases, with 8 bases between. There are 15 residues in the CDR3. Germline V CDR1 and CDR2: SGHNT, YYREEE (reference sequence).